This T cell receptor (beta chain) was observed in a study of cytomegalovirus exposure and HLA in healthy donors. The primer mix had 60 Vbeta and 13 Jbeta primers. TCRdb's copy holds only in-frame clones and misses some; the assay was immunoSEQ multiplex PCR. The top ten hold 4.5% to 5% of the sample, which has about 140,000 clones, 75% to 80% seen once. The CDR3 has 15 residues. The V end was cut by 2 bases, the J end by 0 bases, with 8 bases between. Germline values: CDR1 MRHNA, CDR2 SNTAGT. The sample consisted of PBMCs. This receptor was identified in a woman aged 50 to 60 in good health and CMV-seronegative. The chain has TRBV6-4 and TRBJ2-1; D is unresolved. This CDR3 is CASSDGGGSYNEQFF. As DNA, the CDR3 is TGTGCCAGCAGTGACGGCGGCGGCTCCTACAATGAGCAGTTCTTC.